The 5 T cell receptor beta chains presented below share a single source sample, sequenced in a study of CD8+ T cells in alopecia areata. The treatment is: oral pan-JAK inhibitor, 5-10 mg twice daily. Investigators isolated RNA and reverse transcribed it into cDNA to act as the sequencing template. Here immunoSEQ multiplex PCR was the method, and the copy in TCRdb shows in-frame clones only, minus some. The data show 150,000 to 200,000 clones, 50% to 70% seen once. The material was CD4+ T cells sorted from blood, obtained around week 50, from a patient treated with tofacitinib. These TCRs come from a human donor with alopecia areata.

The rearrangement links TRBV19 to TRBJ1-6; D not resolved. V was shortened by 6 bases and J by 8 bases, with 17 bases between the two germline ends. From germline, CDR1 is LNHDA and CDR2 SQIVND (reference sequence). The CDR3 sequence is 15 residues long. The CDR3: CASSKRGIEDSPLHF. In DNA form, the CDR3 reads TGTGCCAGTAGCAAACGAGGGATCGAGGATTCACCCCTCCACTTT.

The rearrangement uses TRBV20-1 and TRBJ2-1, with no clear D. V lost 4 bases and J lost 7, with 8 bases in between. This CDR3 spans 11 amino acids. Germline lookup yields CDR1 DFQATT and CDR2 SNEGSKA (reference sequence). CDR3 amino acids: CSATGRNEQFF. The DNA of the CDR3 is TGCAGTGCTACCGGACGAAATGAGCAGTTCTTC.

The chain recombines TRBV5-1 with TRBJ2-7; possible D gene TRBD1, 6 bases. Trimming took 3 bases from V and 2 from J, leaving 12 bases between them. Per germline, CDR1 SGHRS and CDR2 YFSETQ. The CDR3 runs 14 residues. The CDR3 sequence is CASSSQTGTYEQYF. CDR3 nucleotides: TGCGCCAGCAGCTCTCAGACAGGAACCTACGAGCAGTACTTC.

To note about this clone: The conserved closing phenylalanine or tryptophan is absent in this CDR3, likely reflecting a read error. Because the CDR3's place on the DNA is in doubt, the DNA is left out and the CDR3 is given as listed by TCRdb. V gene TRBV6-1 combines with J gene TRBJ1-2; no DNA check was done on the table's D call, TRBD1. Per germline, CDR1 MNHNS and CDR2 SASEGT. The CDR3 adds up to 8 amino acids, both ends counted. The CDR3 region is CASPLQGL.

This sequence joins TRBV30 and TRBJ1-1; 10 nucleotides align to TRBD1. J lost 4 bases, V lost 0 bases, and 8 bases had no gene match. This CDR3 spans 16 amino acids. Germline CDR1 is GTSNPN and CDR2 is SVGIG (reference sequence). The CDR3 nucleotides read TGTGCCTGGAGTGTGCGAGCCGGGACAGGGGTCACTGAAGCTTTCTTT. It encodes CAWSVRAGTGVTEAFF.